These 32 T cell receptor beta chains were sequenced from one sample in a study of blood T cell repertoires in COVID-19 (dated by TCRdb to the early 2020s). Library creation used the immunoSEQ multiplex PCR assay. TCRdb took this table from immuneACCESS and kept in-frame rearrangements with V and J called. Such tables lack part of the clones; where checked against another copy, unresolved V genes explain under half of the gap, and the rest is unexplained. Within this sample are some 190,000 clones, with around 80% of them counted one time only. Jointly, the top ten make up about 6.9% of the sample. Sequenced: peripheral blood. Source of these receptors: a man aged 55 to 70 with acute or convalescent COVID-19.

There are a few counts of this clone. This chain uses TRBV28 with TRBJ1-5, with 7 nucleotides matching TRBD1. Trimming removed 7 bases from V and 3 bases from J; junction bases left unmatched: 3. CDR3 length: 13 amino acids. Germline CDR1 reads MDHEN; CDR2 reads SYDVKM. CDR3 DNA sequence: TGTGCCAGCACAACAGGGGACAATCAGCCCCAGCATTTT. Translated, it gives CASTTGDNQPQHF.

This chain uses TRBV9 with TRBJ1-1, with TRBD1 matching 7 bases. This CDR3 comprises 15 residues. Trimming at V came to 3 bases and at J to 1 base, leaving 6 bases not matched to a gene. Germline CDR1 SGDLS, CDR2 YYNGEE. DNA of the CDR3: TGTGCCAGCAGCGCCACGGGACAGAAGAACACTGAAGCTTTCTTT. Translated: CASSATGQKNTEAFF.

V gene TRBV3-1 (or the pseudogene TRBV3-2) combines with J gene TRBJ2-1; no firm D call. The CDR3 spans 15 residues. Trimming pared 3 bases from V and 0 bases from J, leaving 9 bases between. CDR1 is LGHDT and CDR2 is YNNKEL in the germline V gene (reference sequence). The CDR3 region is CASSQGDNSYNEQFF. For the CDR3, the DNA is TGTGCCAGCAGCCAGGGCGACAACTCCTACAATGAGCAGTTCTTC.

V usage is TRBV2 and J usage is TRBJ2-1, with D possibly being TRBD2 (6 bases). CDR3 size: 15 residues. Germline V gene sequence: CDR1 SNHLY, CDR2 FYNNEI. The ends were cut back, 6 bases at V and 5 bases at J, with 17 bases in the middle. The CDR3 spells CASSPSYSGDNEQFF. The CDR3 bases are TGTGCCAGCAGCCCAAGTTATTCGGGGGACAATGAGCAGTTCTTC.

This rearrangement joins TRBV5-4 to TRBJ2-1; 7 bases are a match to TRBD2. CDR3 length equals 16 residues. The trim removed 0 bases at V and 4 bases at J, leaving 7 bases unmatched. Per the germline V gene, CDR1 is SGHNT and CDR2 is YYREEE (reference sequence). Written as DNA, the CDR3 is TGTGCCAGCAGCTTGGAAACGGGACTACGATACAATGAGCAGTTCTTC. It codes for CASSLETGLRYNEQFF.

This rearrangement joins TRBV19 to TRBJ2-7, with D tentatively TRBD1 (6 bases). Per the germline V gene, CDR1 is LNHDA and CDR2 is SQIVND (reference sequence). The ends were cut back, 2 bases at V and 2 bases at J, with 10 bases in the middle. This CDR3 has 14 amino acids. This chain's CDR3 is CASSITGIPYEQYF. The CDR3 DNA reads as TGTGCCAGTAGTATAACAGGGATCCCCTACGAGCAGTACTTC. The whole variable domain, remainder taken from reference TRBV19 and TRBJ2-7, is DGGITQSPKYLFRKEGQNVTLSCEQNLNHDAMYWYRQDPGQGLRLIYYSQIVNDFQKGDIAEGYSVSREKKESFPLTVTSAQKNPTAFYLCASSITGIPYEQYFGPGTRLTVT.

A few counts support this clone. As DNA, the CDR3 is TGTGCCAGTCGGGTGCGGGTAGGGTCTGAAGCTTTCTTT. Translated, it gives CASRVRVGSEAFF. The J gene is TRBJ1-1, the V gene TRBV6-4; no clear D gene. Germline lookup yields CDR1 MRHNA and CDR2 SNTAGT. The CDR3 contains 13 residues. Between the trimmed V and J ends, which lost 9 bases and 6 bases, there was a span of 17 bases.

This sequence joins TRBV9 and TRBJ2-5; maybe TRBD1 (6 bases). V gave up 2 bases and J gave up 5 bases, with 16 bases separating them. This CDR3 is 15 amino acids long. CDR1 and CDR2 (germline): SGDLS, YYNGEE. CDR3 in DNA: TGTGCCAGCAGCGTCACAGGGATCCCCGGGGAGACCCAGTACTTC. Translating gives CASSVTGIPGETQYF.

This clone was counted between two and nine times. The rearrangement links TRBV6-6 to TRBJ1-5; maybe TRBD1 (6 bases). Germline assignment: CDR1 MNHNY and CDR2 SVGAGI (reference sequence). The CDR3 runs 15 residues. Trimming took 7 bases from V and 2 from J, leaving 15 bases between them. The CDR3 spells CASTQGRDGNQPQHF. CDR3 nucleotides: TGTGCCAGCACTCAGGGGAGGGACGGCAATCAGCCCCAGCATTTT.

This chain uses TRBV6-5 with TRBJ2-5; 7 bases fit TRBD2. This CDR3 region has 15 residues. J was trimmed by 5 bases and V by 2 bases; bases with no gene match: 8. Germline CDR1 reads MNHEY; CDR2 reads SVGAGI. The CDR3 spells CASSYRGRATETQYF. The CDR3, as DNA: TGTGCCAGCAGTTACCGTGGGAGGGCCACGGAGACCCAGTACTTC.

V gene TRBV3-1 (or the pseudogene TRBV3-2) combines with J gene TRBJ1-1; a possible D gene is TRBD1 (5 bases). The germline V and J ends were trimmed by 2 bases and 4 bases, with 5 bases remaining between them. The germline V gene has CDR1 LGHDT and CDR2 YNNKEL (reference sequence). The CDR3 consists of 12 residues. CDR3 sequence reads: CASSQTGTEAFF. The CDR3 nucleotides are TGTGCCAGCAGCCAAACAGGCACTGAAGCTTTCTTT.

The chain joins TRBV4-3 to TRBJ1-3; D remains ambiguous. The ends were cut back, 0 bases at V and 0 bases at J, with 9 bases in the middle. Germline V lookup: CDR1 LGHNA, CDR2 YSLEER. The CDR3 has 16 amino acids. As DNA, the CDR3 is TGCGCCAGCAGCCAAGATGCGGTAACCTCTGGAAACACCATATATTTT. Its translation is CASSQDAVTSGNTIYF.

V gene TRBV5-1 combines with J gene TRBJ1-4, with TRBD1 as a possible D gene (5 bases). The V end was cut by 3 bases, the J end by 8 bases, with 14 bases between. Germline CDR1 and CDR2: SGHRS and YFSETQ. The CDR3 sequence is 14 residues long. The CDR3 nucleotides are TGCGCCAGCAGCTCGGGGAGGGGAAACGAAAAACTGTTTTTT. Amino acids: CASSSGRGNEKLFF.

The chain combines TRBV19 with TRBJ1-1; 9 bases fit TRBD1. Trimming removed 1 base from V and 1 base from J; junction bases left unmatched: 13. In germline, CDR1 is LNHDA, CDR2 SQIVND (reference sequence). The CDR3 length is 19 residues. The CDR3 loop is CASSIAGWRTGVANTEAFF. CDR3 DNA sequence: TGTGCCAGTAGTATAGCGGGTTGGCGGACAGGGGTGGCGAACACTGAAGCTTTCTTT. Complete variable domain (other parts from reference TRBV19 and TRBJ1-1): DGGITQSPKYLFRKEGQNVTLSCEQNLNHDAMYWYRQDPGQGLRLIYYSQIVNDFQKGDIAEGYSVSREKKESFPLTVTSAQKNPTAFYLCASSIAGWRTGVANTEAFFGQGTRLTVV.

This clone was detected only a few times. The chain couples TRBV2 to TRBJ1-5, with TRBD1 matching over 7 bases. Germline V gene lookup returns CDR1 SNHLY and CDR2 FYNNEI. V trimming: 6 bases; J trimming: 4 bases; junction bases outside the gene matches: 3. The CDR3 is made up of 13 amino acids. CDR3 amino acids: CASRRDRNQPQHF. CDR3 sequence (DNA): TGTGCCAGCAGACGGGACAGAAATCAGCCCCAGCATTTT.

The rearrangement links TRBV5-4 to TRBJ2-7; 9 nucleotides align to TRBD1. Trimming took 2 bases from V and 5 from J; bases not matched to a gene: 5. This CDR3 has 14 amino acids. The germline gives CDR1 SGHNT, CDR2 YYREEE (reference sequence). This chain's CDR3 is CASSLVGQGNEQYF. For the CDR3, the DNA is TGTGCCAGCAGCTTAGTCGGACAGGGGAACGAGCAGTACTTC.

The chain carries TRBV9 and TRBJ1-3; 7 positions match TRBD1. Per germline, CDR1 SGDLS and CDR2 YYNGEE. The CDR3 sequence is 15 residues long. The V gene end was trimmed by 0 bases and the J gene end by 4 bases; junction bases not matched to a gene: 4. CDR3 in DNA: TGTGCCAGCAGCGTAGAGGGGGCTTCGGGAAACACCATATATTTT. Translated: CASSVEGASGNTIYF.

This chain joins TRBV11-2 and TRBJ1-2; TRBD1 matches 10 bases. Germline V gene sequence: CDR1 SGHAT, CDR2 FQNNGV. CDR3 length equals 15 residues. The V gene end was trimmed by 5 bases and the J gene end by 6 bases; junction bases not matched to a gene: 9. CDR3 sequence (DNA): TGTGCCAGCAGCGCAATCCGGGACAGGGGTAATGGCTACACCTTC. This translates into CASSAIRDRGNGYTF. Supplemented by reference TRBV11-2 and TRBJ1-2, the full variable domain reads EAGVAQSPRYKIIEKRQSVAFWCNPISGHATLYWYQQILGQGPKLLIQFQNNGVVDDSQLPKDRFSAERLKGVDSTLKIQPAKLEDSAVYLCASSAIRDRGNGYTFGSGTRLTVV.

This sequence joins TRBV7-9 and TRBJ1-4, with unresolved D. Trimming shortened V by 5 bases and J by 8 bases, and 18 bases separated the two germline ends. The CDR3 is made up of 15 amino acids. Germline loops: CDR1 SEHNR, CDR2 FQNEAQ (reference sequence). The CDR3 reads CASSDSGILREKLFF. The CDR3, as DNA: TGTGCCAGCAGCGACTCCGGGATCTTGAGGGAAAAACTGTTTTTT.

V and J are TRBV7-2 and TRBJ2-3; TRBD2 matches 7 bases. From germline, CDR1 is SGHTA and CDR2 FQGNSA. V gave up 2 bases and J gave up 1 base; unmatched junction bases: 3. There are 15 residues in the CDR3. Written as DNA, the CDR3 is TGTGCCAGCAGCTTAATGGGGGGGGGCACAGATACGCAGTATTTT. Amino acid sequence: CASSLMGGGTDTQYF.

This chain joins TRBV3-1 (or the pseudogene TRBV3-2) and TRBJ1-1; D is perhaps TRBD1 (5 bases). Per germline, CDR1 LGHDT and CDR2 YNNKEL (reference sequence). The CDR3 runs to 13 residues. The CDR3 region is CASGATENTEAFF. CDR3 nucleotides: TGTGCAAGCGGTGCGACAGAGAACACTGAAGCTTTCTTT.

V and J are TRBV25-1 and TRBJ1-2; weak D call: TRBD1 (5 bases). In germline, CDR1 is MGHDK, CDR2 SYGVNS. Trimming took 3 bases from V and 1 from J, leaving 12 bases between them. The CDR3 runs 15 residues. The chain's CDR3 is CASSDWQGGNYGYTF. CDR3 DNA: TGTGCCAGCAGTGACTGGCAGGGAGGTAACTATGGCTACACCTTC.

This clone was seen a handful of times. This chain's CDR3 is CASSSEPGQPEQYF. The CDR3, as DNA: TGCGCCAGCAGCTCAGAGCCGGGACAGCCCGAGCAGTACTTC. The rearrangement joins TRBV5-1 to TRBJ2-7; 7 positions agree with TRBD1. This CDR3 has 14 amino acids. The germline gives CDR1 SGHRS, CDR2 YFSETQ. Trimming at V came to 3 bases and at J to 6 bases, leaving 9 bases not matched to a gene. The entire variable domain, with the rest obtained from reference TRBV5-1 and TRBJ2-7, is as follows: KAGVTQTPRYLIKTRGQQVTLSCSPISGHRSVSWYQQTPGQGLQFLFEYFSETQRNKGNFPGRFSGRQFSNSRSEMNVSTLELGDSALYLCASSSEPGQPEQYFGPGTRLTVT.

V is TRBV6-4 and J is TRBJ1-1; D remains ambiguous. Germline V gives CDR1 MRHNA, CDR2 SNTAGT. The CDR3 runs 14 residues. The V and J ends lost 6 bases and 6 bases respectively, with 17 bases between them. The CDR3 loop is CASSPAGSRAEAFF. The CDR3 nucleotides read TGTGCCAGCAGCCCCGCCGGGAGTCGAGCTGAAGCTTTCTTT.

V usage is TRBV3-1 (or the pseudogene TRBV3-2) and J usage is TRBJ2-1; 10 bases match TRBD2. Germline-derived CDR1 and CDR2 are LGHDT and YNNKEL (reference sequence). This CDR3 is built from 18 residues. V was clipped by 0 bases and J by 3 bases; unmatched bases: 8. The CDR3 here is CASSQDSSGSLGYNEQFF. In nucleotides, the CDR3 is TGTGCCAGCAGCCAAGATTCTAGCGGGAGTCTCGGCTACAATGAGCAGTTCTTC.

This clone occurred a few times. CDR3 in amino acids: CAIRPRMVANTGELFF. The CDR3 DNA is TGTGCCATCAGACCGAGAATGGTAGCGAACACCGGGGAGCTGTTTTTT. The V and J genes are TRBV10-3 and TRBJ2-2; the D is unclear. Looked up from germline, CDR1 is ENHRY and CDR2 is SYGVKD. CDR3 length: 16 residues. V was shortened by 6 bases and J by 0 bases, with 14 bases between the two germline ends.

J is TRBJ2-3 and V is TRBV6-2 or TRBV6-3, with TRBD2 as a possible D gene (5 bases). Looked up from germline, CDR1 is MNHEY and CDR2 is SVGEGT. The V end lost 2 bases, the J end lost 3 bases, and 9 bases lay between the germline ends. The CDR3 loop spans 14 amino acids. The CDR3 spells CASSYGGGTDTQYF. DNA for the CDR3: TGTGCCAGCAGTTACGGTGGCGGGACAGATACGCAGTATTTT.

The chain recombines TRBV6-6 with TRBJ2-2; D perhaps matches TRBD1 (6 bases). The CDR3 is 15 residues long. V shed 2 bases and J shed 3 bases, with 10 bases lying between them. The germline CDR1 and CDR2 sequences are MNHNY and SVGAGI (reference sequence). The CDR3 here is CASSYGQGYTGELFF. In nucleotides, the CDR3 is TGTGCCAGCAGTTACGGGCAGGGGTACACCGGGGAGCTGTTTTTT.

This chain joins TRBV5-1 and TRBJ1-6; 9 nucleotides match TRBD1. Germline assignment: CDR1 SGHRS and CDR2 YFSETQ. V lost 4 bases to trimming and J lost 7 bases; unmatched junction nucleotides: 12. This CDR3 has 17 amino acids. CDR3 amino acids: CASSHVPGQGSNSPLHF. The CDR3 region has the DNA TGCGCCAGCAGCCACGTCCCGGGACAGGGTTCGAATTCACCCCTCCACTTT. The variable domain in full, with the rest retrieved from reference TRBV5-1 and TRBJ1-6, is KAGVTQTPRYLIKTRGQQVTLSCSPISGHRSVSWYQQTPGQGLQFLFEYFSETQRNKGNFPGRFSGRQFSNSRSEMNVSTLELGDSALYLCASSHVPGQGSNSPLHFGNGTRLTVT.

This chain joins TRBV10-3 and TRBJ2-7; the match to TRBD2 covers 9 bases. This CDR3 contains 15 residues. The V gene end was trimmed by 8 bases and the J gene end by 4 bases; junction bases not matched to a gene: 12. The V gene's germline CDR1 is ENHRY and CDR2 SYGVKD. In nucleotides, the CDR3 is TGTGCCATCGGTAGTAGCGGGAGAGTCGATTACGAGCAGTACTTC. This codes for CAIGSSGRVDYEQYF.

This clone was seen a handful of times. The rearrangement joins TRBV6-5 to TRBJ2-2, with TRBD1 as a possible D gene (6 bases). Deletions cut 4 bases from V and 9 bases from J, with 9 bases between. CDR1 is MNHEY and CDR2 is SVGAGI in the germline V gene. This CDR3 has 12 residues. The CDR3 DNA is TGTGCCAGCAGTTCTTGGGGGCGGGAGCTGTTTTTT. Its translation: CASSSWGRELFF.

The chain employs TRBV6-5 and TRBJ1-5; D possibly corresponds to TRBD1 (5 bases). Trimming stripped 5 bases from V and 1 base from J, with 12 bases between. This CDR3 has 15 amino acids. Germline CDR1 MNHEY, CDR2 SVGAGI. The chain's CDR3 is CASSPLGRSNQPQHF. In DNA form, the CDR3 reads TGTGCCAGCAGTCCATTGGGGCGCAGCAATCAGCCCCAGCATTTT.